The clone carrying this T cell receptor (beta chain) was seen only once. Original analysis: The assay estimated nucleated cells by amplifying reference gene primers. Sequencing was performed with immunoSEQ multiplex PCR; in TCRdb, only in-frame clones are kept and a portion is missing. V and J calls and clone size are copied from that table; D and trimming were computed from the DNA. The sample has about 65,000 clones; approximately 78% are singletons. The sample originates from a study of blood T cell repertoires in COVID-19. Study in general: Acute and convalescent COVID-19 samples came from the United States, Italy and Spain. In each case, the material was cDNA or gDNA derived from T cells, B-cell-depleted T cells, or PBMCs.

Trimming took 5 bases from V and 8 from J; bases not matched to a gene: 10. Germline V gene lookup returns CDR1 KGHSH and CDR2 LQKENI. The CDR3 is made up of 16 amino acids. This receptor was identified in a man older than 75 with acute or convalescent COVID-19. Material for sequencing was peripheral blood. The chain has TRBV18 and TRBJ2-1; TRBD2 aligns across 12 bases. CDR3 amino acids: CASSGTSGPLGDEQFF. CDR3 sequence (DNA): TGTGCCAGCTCAGGGACTAGCGGGCCCCTCGGGGATGAGCAGTTCTTC.